A single T cell receptor beta chain is shown here with its context. Participants had their cohort set by participant-reported clinical history. This sample was included in a study of blood T cell repertoires in COVID-19. Looked up from germline, CDR1 is LNHDA and CDR2 is SQIVND (reference sequence). Unmatched junction bases numbered 6, after V lost 4 bases and J lost 10 bases. The CDR3 length is 13 residues. Original methodology: Reference gene primer amplification in the assay estimated nucleated cell counts. Generated by immunoSEQ multiplex PCR, the TCRdb table keeps only in-frame clones and is missing some. V, J and clone size are taken as reported in that table, and D and trimming were inferred from the DNA itself. This table holds 130,000 to 150,000 clones, around four fifths found once.

V is TRBV19 and J is TRBJ2-3; TRBD2 matches 9 bases. The TCR comes from a woman aged 40-49 years who had recovered from COVID-19. Sequencing was performed on PBMCs or T cells enriched from blood (not recorded which). Here the CDR3 DNA reads TGTGCCAGTAGTACAGGGACTAGCATAGCGCAGTATTTT. The encoded protein is CASSTGTSIAQYF.